This entry features one T cell receptor beta chain sequence. Trimming removed 3 bases at V and 6 bases at J, with 11 bases between. The CDR3 covers 13 residues. The record originates from a study of CD8 T cells in Susac syndrome. Sequencing targeted TCR beta in T cells from blood (CD8+ and CD4+). While CD8+ and CD4+ T cells were isolated negatively, TEMRA cells were enriched by FACS. When the RNA was reverse transcribed, random hexamers were used with an input of roughly 0.45 to 1 ug. Amplification of TCR beta CDR3 spanned 54 Vbeta and 13 Jbeta via immunoSEQ multiplex PCR. One entry per CDR3 protein, called by TCRdb with MiXCR from the immunoSEQ multiplex PCR reads. The table has roughly 67,000 distinct CDR3 sequences, around 96% seen once; the top ten hold 0.35% to 0.5%.

Sequenced: CD8+ T cells from PBMCs. This receptor was taken from a human donor with multiple sclerosis. V is TRBV12-3 or TRBV12-4 and J is TRBJ1-1; D uncertain. This CDR3 reads CASSFGSRAEAFF. CDR3 bases: TGTGCCAGCAGTTTTGGGAGTCGCGCTGAAGCTTTCTTT.